This passage covers 18 T cell receptor beta chains from one sample sequenced in a study of T cells after yellow fever vaccination. TCRdb re-called the 5' RACE reads with MiXCR, one entry per CDR3 protein. This repertoire shows approximately 510,000 distinct CDR3 sequences, 20% to 25% found once; its top ten account for approximately 16%. The sample was PBMCs, taken about 20 days after the first yellow fever vaccination. Receptor source: a young man who received the YFV17D yellow fever vaccine.

The chain carries TRBV12-3 or TRBV12-4 and TRBJ2-7; no clear D gene. The CDR3 loop spans 12 amino acids. The V gene lost 2 bases and the J gene lost 6 bases, with 8 bases spanning the gap. The CDR3 nucleotides read TGTGCCAGCAGTTTAAACAGAGGCGAGCAGTACGTC. It yields the protein CASSLNRGEQYV.

CDR3 DNA: TGCAGTGGGGGGGGGGGACCAGTGGATACGCAGTATTTT. This codes for CSGGGGPVDTQYF. This rearrangement joins TRBV20-1 to TRBJ2-3; 7 bases map to TRBD2. This CDR3 has 13 residues. J gave up 6 bases and V 7 bases, and 10 bases lay outside the gene matches. Germline V gene lookup returns CDR1 DFQATT and CDR2 SNEGSKA (reference sequence).

The chain employs TRBV7-9 and TRBJ2-1; the D gene could be TRBD1 or TRBD2 (6 bases each). Germline assignment: CDR1 SEHNR and CDR2 FQNEAQ (reference sequence). The CDR3 runs 11 residues. Trimming removed 5 bases from V and 11 bases from J, with 10 bases in between. CDR3 DNA: TGTGCCAGCAGCCGGGGGCCTCAGCAGTTCTTC. Translating gives CASSRGPQQFF.

The chain employs TRBV6-1 and TRBJ1-4; D remains unclear. V was clipped by 5 bases and J by 1 base, with 8 bases between them. Germline V CDR1 and CDR2: MNHNS, SASEGT. The CDR3 contains 14 residues. The CDR3 nucleotides read TGTGCCAGCAGTCCTGATATAACTAATGAAAAACTGTTTTTT. Translating it yields CASSPDITNEKLFF.

V gene TRBV7-2 combines with J gene TRBJ1-1, with a possible D match to TRBD1 (5 bases). Trimming shortened V by 4 bases and J by 1 base, and 19 bases separated the two germline ends. The germline V gene encodes CDR1 SGHTA and CDR2 FQGNSA. This CDR3 has 17 amino acids. CDR3 in DNA: TGTGCCAGCAGCTCACCGAGGCAGGGTTCTGCGAACACTGAAGCTTTCTTT. It specifies CASSSPRQGSANTEAFF. The variable domain in full, with the rest retrieved from reference TRBV7-2 and TRBJ1-1, is GAGVSQSPSNKVTEKGKDVELRCDPISGHTALYWYRQSLGQGLEFLIYFQGNSAPDKSGLPSDRFSAERTGGSVSTLTIQRTQQEDSAVYLCASSSPRQGSANTEAFFGQGTRLTVV.

This chain links TRBV7-9 with TRBJ2-7; tentative D call: TRBD1 (7 bases). The CDR3 contains 15 residues. V was cut by 5 bases and J by 6 bases, with 20 bases left in between. Germline V gene lookup returns CDR1 SEHNR and CDR2 FQNEAQ (reference sequence). This chain's CDR3 is CASSPQGGGPPEQYV. In DNA, the CDR3 is TGTGCCAGCAGCCCCCAGGGGGGTGGTCCTCCCGAGCAGTACGTC.

The chain joins TRBV20-1 to TRBJ1-2; possibly TRBD1 for D (5 bases). Trimming removed 5 bases at V and 8 bases at J, with 9 bases between. The CDR3 has 10 residues. Germline values: CDR1 DFQATT, CDR2 SNEGSKA (reference sequence). The CDR3 DNA follows: TGCAGTGCTGGACAATCCGGCTACACCTTC. Translation: CSAGQSGYTF.

This chain's CDR3 is CATSRVGETQYF. In nucleotides, the CDR3 is TGTGCCACCAGCAGAGTCGGTGAGACCCAGTACTTC. The rearrangement links TRBV15 to TRBJ2-5, with D hard to call. Germline V gene data show CDR1 as LNHNV and CDR2 as YYDKDF (reference sequence). The CDR3 runs 12 residues. Deletions cut 1 base from V and 5 bases from J, with 5 bases between.

The chain uses TRBV7-9 and TRBJ2-6; 7 bases match TRBD1. Trimming cost V 5 bases and J 4 bases; bases outside gene matches: 11. Germline lookup yields CDR1 SEHNR and CDR2 FQNEAQ (reference sequence). This CDR3 is 17 amino acids long. This CDR3 is CASSPSEGAWGANVLTF. DNA of the CDR3: TGTGCCAGCAGCCCCAGTGAGGGGGCATGGGGGGCCAACGTCCTGACTTTC. The variable domain in full, completed from reference TRBV7-9 and TRBJ2-6, reads DTGVSQNPRHKITKRGQNVTFRCDPISEHNRLYWYRQTLGQGPEFLTYFQNEAQLEKSRLLSDRFSAERPKGSFSTLEIQRTEQGDSAMYLCASSPSEGAWGANVLTFGAGSRLTVL.

This clonotype was detected a few times. The gene calls are TRBV15 and TRBJ2-7; the D is unclear. The CDR3 loop spans 16 amino acids. CDR1 LNHNV and CDR2 YYDKDF come from the germline V gene (reference sequence). Trimming left V 0 bases short and J 3 bases short, with 15 bases between. The CDR3 here is CATSRDKGQHYYEQYF. The CDR3, as DNA: TGTGCCACCAGCAGAGACAAAGGCCAGCACTACTACGAGCAGTACTTC.

The chain uses TRBV18 and TRBJ2-7; TRBD1 might be the D (6 bases). The CDR3 spans 14 residues. V lost 3 bases to trimming and J lost 6 bases, with 15 bases between them. The germline V gene has CDR1 KGHSH and CDR2 LQKENI. CDR3 bases: TGTGCCAGCTCACCCTCTGCAGGGGCGGGCGAGCAGTACGTC. It is translated as CASSPSAGAGEQYV.

The rearrangement joins TRBV7-3 to TRBJ1-6, with D tentatively TRBD1 (5 bases). Germline V CDR1 and CDR2: SGHTA, FQGTGA. The germline V and J ends were trimmed by 1 base and 8 bases, with 15 bases remaining between them. This CDR3 spans 16 amino acids. Here the CDR3 reads CASSLKVGTGDSPLHF. CDR3 coding DNA: TGTGCCAGCAGCTTAAAGGTCGGGACGGGTGATTCACCCCTCCACTTT.

This clonotype was counted only a few times. The V gene is TRBV6-1, the J gene TRBJ2-6, with D hard to call. With 4 bases removed from V and 0 bases from J, the gap between germline ends came to 4 bases. Germline V lookup: CDR1 MNHNS, CDR2 SASEGT. This CDR3 contains 14 residues. Here the CDR3 DNA reads TGTGCCAGCAGTGCGGGCTCTGGGGCCAACGTCCTGACTTTC. This sequence encodes CASSAGSGANVLTF.

The chain recombines TRBV13 with TRBJ1-4; possible D gene TRBD1, 5 bases. V was cut by 3 bases and J by 6 bases, with 8 bases left in between. Germline assignment: CDR1 PRHDT and CDR2 FYEKMQ (reference sequence). The CDR3 sequence is 13 residues long. The CDR3 loop reads CASSFIQDEKLFF. The CDR3 region has the DNA TGTGCCAGCAGCTTCATACAGGATGAAAAACTGTTTTTT. Together with reference TRBV13 and TRBJ1-4, the CDR3 gives the full variable domain: AAGVIQSPRHLIKEKRETATLKCYPIPRHDTVYWYQQGPGQDPQFLISFYEKMQSDKGSIPDRFSAQQFSDYHSELNMSSLELGDSALYFCASSFIQDEKLFFGSGTQLSVL.

In its sample, this clonotype was seen a few times. The CDR3 loop is CATSDLIDNEQFF. CDR3 DNA: TGTGCCACCAGTGACCTGATTGACAATGAGCAGTTCTTC. This chain joins TRBV24-1 and TRBJ2-1; D unresolved. The CDR3 covers 13 residues. Per the germline V gene, CDR1 is KGHDR and CDR2 is SFDVKD. Trimming took 4 bases from V and 5 from J, leaving 8 bases between them.

This chain joins TRBV6-2 or TRBV6-3 and TRBJ2-5; D is ambiguous. Trimming pared 6 bases from V and 3 bases from J, leaving 17 bases between. CDR3 length: 15 residues. The germline V gene encodes CDR1 MNHEY and CDR2 SVGEGT. For the CDR3, the DNA is TGTGCCAGCAGCCTAATCGCGGCATCGAAAGAGACCCAGTACTTC. It specifies CASSLIAASKETQYF.

This clonotype was picked up many times. V is TRBV27 and J is TRBJ1-5; 7 nucleotides agree with TRBD1. This CDR3 has 14 amino acids. Trimming removed 6 bases from V and 5 bases from J; junction bases left unmatched: 7. Per germline, CDR1 MNHEY and CDR2 SMNVEV (reference sequence). CDR3 in amino acids: CASSHRQGDQPQHF. The DNA for the CDR3 is TGTGCCAGCAGCCATAGACAGGGCGATCAGCCCCAGCATTTT.

The J gene is TRBJ2-1, the V gene TRBV5-1, with 11 bases fitting TRBD2. CDR3 length: 17 amino acids. CDR1 is SGHRS, CDR2 YFSETQ, per germline. V shed 2 bases and J 4 bases; nucleotides not matched to a gene: 8. CDR3 nucleotide sequence: TGCGCCAGCAGCTTCACGTCTACTAGCGGGGGTTACAATGAGCAGTTCTTC. It is translated as CASSFTSTSGGYNEQFF.